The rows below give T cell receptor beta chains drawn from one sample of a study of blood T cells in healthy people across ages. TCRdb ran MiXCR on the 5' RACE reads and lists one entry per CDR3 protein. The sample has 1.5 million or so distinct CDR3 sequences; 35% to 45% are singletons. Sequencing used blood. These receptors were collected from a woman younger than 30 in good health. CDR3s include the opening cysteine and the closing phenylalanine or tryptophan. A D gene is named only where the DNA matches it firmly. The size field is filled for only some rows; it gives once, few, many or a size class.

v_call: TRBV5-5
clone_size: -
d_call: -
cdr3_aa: CASIRAREWGPKETQYF

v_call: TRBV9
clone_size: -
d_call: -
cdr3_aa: CASSRHQDQPQHF

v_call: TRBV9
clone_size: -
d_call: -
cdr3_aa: CASSVDSNFNYGYTF

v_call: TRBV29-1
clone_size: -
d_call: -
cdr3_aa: CSVGLPGQQSYKQYF

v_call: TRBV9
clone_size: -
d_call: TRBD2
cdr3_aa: CASSALTSGSADTQYF

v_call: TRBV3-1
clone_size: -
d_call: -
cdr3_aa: CASSQRLASLYNEQFF

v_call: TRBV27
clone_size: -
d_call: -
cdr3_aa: CASSPLVNTGELFF

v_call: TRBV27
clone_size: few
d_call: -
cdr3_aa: CASSLSGGGGVHGYTF

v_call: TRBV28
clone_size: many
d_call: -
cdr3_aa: CASSLGASGANVLTF

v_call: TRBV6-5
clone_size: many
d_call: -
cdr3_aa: CASSYGGEQYF

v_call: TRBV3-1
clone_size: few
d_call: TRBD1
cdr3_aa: CASSQGQGGEQYF

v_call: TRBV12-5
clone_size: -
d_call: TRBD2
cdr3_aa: CARRAGAKTQYF

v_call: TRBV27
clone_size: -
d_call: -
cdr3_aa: CASPGGQRLNTEAFF

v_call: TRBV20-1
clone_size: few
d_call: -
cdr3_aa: CSARMGNTEAFF

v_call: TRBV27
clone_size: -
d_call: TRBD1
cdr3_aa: CASSLHRDRVANSPLHF

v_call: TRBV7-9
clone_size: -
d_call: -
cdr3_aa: CASSSPLFTGYTF

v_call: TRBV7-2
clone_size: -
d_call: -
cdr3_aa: CASAWGQGEQYF

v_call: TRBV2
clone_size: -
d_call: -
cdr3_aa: CASQTDFQETQYF

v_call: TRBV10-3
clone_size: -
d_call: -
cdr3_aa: CAIRPGGPYEQYF

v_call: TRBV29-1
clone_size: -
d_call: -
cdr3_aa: CSAQTDSYEQYF

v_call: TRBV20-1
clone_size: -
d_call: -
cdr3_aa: CSARPLGHTNYGYTF

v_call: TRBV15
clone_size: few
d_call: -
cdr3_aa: CATSRDLGHGGGYTF

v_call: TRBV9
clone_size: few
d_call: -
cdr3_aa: CASSATQASQETQYF

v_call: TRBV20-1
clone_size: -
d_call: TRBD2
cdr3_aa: CSVRRASGSEGEQYF

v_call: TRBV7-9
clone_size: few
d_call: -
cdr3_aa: CASSLTLGRYNEQFF

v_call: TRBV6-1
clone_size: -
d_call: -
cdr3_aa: CASSEPGSSSGVNVLTF

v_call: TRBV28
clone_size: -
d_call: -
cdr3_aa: CASSLGLLYEQYF

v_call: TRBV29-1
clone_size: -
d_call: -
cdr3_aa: CSVVGVYYNEQYF

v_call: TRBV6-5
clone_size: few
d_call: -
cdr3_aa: CATGGFLYNEQFF

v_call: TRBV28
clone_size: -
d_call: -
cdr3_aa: CASRMTQGNYEQYF

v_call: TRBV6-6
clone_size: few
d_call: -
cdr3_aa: CASSGSHQGELFF